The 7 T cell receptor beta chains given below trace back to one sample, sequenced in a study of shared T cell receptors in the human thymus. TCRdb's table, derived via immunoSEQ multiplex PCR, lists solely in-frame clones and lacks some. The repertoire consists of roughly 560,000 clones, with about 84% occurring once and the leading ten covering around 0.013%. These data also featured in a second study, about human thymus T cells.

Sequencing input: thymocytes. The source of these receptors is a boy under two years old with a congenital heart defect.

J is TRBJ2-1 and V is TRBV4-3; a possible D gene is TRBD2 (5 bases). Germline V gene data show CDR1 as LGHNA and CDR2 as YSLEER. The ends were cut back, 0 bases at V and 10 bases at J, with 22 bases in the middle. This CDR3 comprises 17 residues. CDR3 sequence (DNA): TGCGCCAGCAGCCAAGATGTCCTAGGACGACCCCCGGGGGAGCAGTTCTTC. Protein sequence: CASSQDVLGRPPGEQFF.

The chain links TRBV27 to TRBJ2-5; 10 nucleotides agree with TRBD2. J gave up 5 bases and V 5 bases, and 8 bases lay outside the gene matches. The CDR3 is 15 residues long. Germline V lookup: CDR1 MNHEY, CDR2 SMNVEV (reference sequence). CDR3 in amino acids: CASSTRTSGWETQYF. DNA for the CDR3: TGTGCCAGCAGTACCCGGACTAGCGGCTGGGAGACCCAGTACTTC.

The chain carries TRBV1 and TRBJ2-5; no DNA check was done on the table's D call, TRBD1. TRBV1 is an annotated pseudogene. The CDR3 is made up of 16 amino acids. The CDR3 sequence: CTSSQHAGGAEETQYF. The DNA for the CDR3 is TGCACCAGCAGCCAACACGCAGGGGGCGCGGAAGAGACCCAGTACTTC.

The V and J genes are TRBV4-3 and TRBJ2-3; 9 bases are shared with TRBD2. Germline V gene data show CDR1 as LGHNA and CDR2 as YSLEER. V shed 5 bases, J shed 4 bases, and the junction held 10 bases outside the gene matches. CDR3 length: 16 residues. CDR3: CASSERGSGSADTQYF. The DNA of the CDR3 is TGCGCCAGCAGCGAAAGGGGTAGCGGGAGTGCAGATACGCAGTATTTT.

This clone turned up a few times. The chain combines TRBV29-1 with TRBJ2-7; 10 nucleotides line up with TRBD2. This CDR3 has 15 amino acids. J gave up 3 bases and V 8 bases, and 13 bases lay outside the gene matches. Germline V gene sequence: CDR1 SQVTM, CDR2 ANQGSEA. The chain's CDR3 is CSKRFWASGSYEQYF. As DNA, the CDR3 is TGCAGCAAACGCTTTTGGGCTAGCGGGAGCTACGAGCAGTACTTC.

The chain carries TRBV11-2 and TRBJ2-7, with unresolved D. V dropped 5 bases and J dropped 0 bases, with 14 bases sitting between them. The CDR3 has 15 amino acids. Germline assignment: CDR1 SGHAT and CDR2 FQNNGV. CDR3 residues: CASSPHGPRSYEQYF. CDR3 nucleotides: TGTGCCAGCAGCCCCCATGGCCCACGCTCCTACGAGCAGTACTTC. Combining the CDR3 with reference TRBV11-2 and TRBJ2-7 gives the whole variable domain EAGVAQSPRYKIIEKRQSVAFWCNPISGHATLYWYQQILGQGPKLLIQFQNNGVVDDSQLPKDRFSAERLKGVDSTLKIQPAKLEDSAVYLCASSPHGPRSYEQYFGPGTRLTVT.

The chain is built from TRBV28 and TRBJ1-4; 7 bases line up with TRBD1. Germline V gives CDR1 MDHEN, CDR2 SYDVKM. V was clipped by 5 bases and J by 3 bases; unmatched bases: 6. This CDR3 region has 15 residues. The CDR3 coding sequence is TGTGCCAGCAGTCCGCCGGGACAGTCTAATGAAAAACTGTTTTTT. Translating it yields CASSPPGQSNEKLFF.